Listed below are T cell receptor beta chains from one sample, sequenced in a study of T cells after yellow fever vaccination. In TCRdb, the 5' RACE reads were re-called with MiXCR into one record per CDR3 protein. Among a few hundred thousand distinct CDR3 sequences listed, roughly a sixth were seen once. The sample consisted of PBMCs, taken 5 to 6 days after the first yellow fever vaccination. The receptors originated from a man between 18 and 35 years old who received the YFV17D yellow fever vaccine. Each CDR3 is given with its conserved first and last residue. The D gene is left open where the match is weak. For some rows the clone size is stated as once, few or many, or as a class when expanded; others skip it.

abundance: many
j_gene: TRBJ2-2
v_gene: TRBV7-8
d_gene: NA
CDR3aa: CASSNNDREVVAGELFF
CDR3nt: TGTGCCAGCAGCAACAACGACAGGGAGGTAGTGGCCGGGGAGCTGTTTTTT

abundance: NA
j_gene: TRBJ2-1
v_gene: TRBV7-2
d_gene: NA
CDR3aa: CASSFSTTGEQFF
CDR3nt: TGTGCCAGCAGCTTTTCGACGACAGGCGAGCAGTTCTTC

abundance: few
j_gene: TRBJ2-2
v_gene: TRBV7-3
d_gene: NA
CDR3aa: CASSGTPANTGELFF
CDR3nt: TGTGCCAGCAGCGGGACGCCGGCGAACACCGGGGAGCTGTTTTTT

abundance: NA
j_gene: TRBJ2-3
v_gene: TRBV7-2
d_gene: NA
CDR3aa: CASSLTLAYTDTQYF
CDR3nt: TGTGCCAGCAGCTTAACCCTGGCGTACACAGATACGCAGTATTTT

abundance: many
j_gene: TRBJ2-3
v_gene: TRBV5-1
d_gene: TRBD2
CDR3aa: CASSSGAGGQDTQYF
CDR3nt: TGCGCCAGCAGTTCCGGGGCGGGGGGGCAGGATACGCAGTATTTT

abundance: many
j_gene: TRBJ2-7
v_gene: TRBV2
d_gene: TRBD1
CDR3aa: CAITGTDSYEQYF
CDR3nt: TGTGCCATCACCGGGACAGACTCCTACGAGCAGTACTTC

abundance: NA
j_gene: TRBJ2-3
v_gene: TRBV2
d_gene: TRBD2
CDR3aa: CASSVRGGSTDTQYF
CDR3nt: TGTGCCAGCAGTGTGCGGGGAGGGAGCACAGATACGCAGTATTTT

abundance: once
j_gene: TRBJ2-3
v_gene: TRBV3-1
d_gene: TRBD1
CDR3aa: CASEGQVADTQYF
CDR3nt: TGTGCCAGCGAAGGACAGGTTGCCGATACGCAGTATTTT

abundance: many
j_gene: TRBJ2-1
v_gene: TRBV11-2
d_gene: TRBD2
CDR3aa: CASSPIGTSGGSNEQFF
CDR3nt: TGTGCCAGCAGCCCTATCGGGACTAGCGGGGGGTCGAATGAGCAGTTCTTC

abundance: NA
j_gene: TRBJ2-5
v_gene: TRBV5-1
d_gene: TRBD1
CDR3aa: CASSSIRGQETQYF
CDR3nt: TGCGCCAGCAGCTCTATCAGGGGGCAAGAGACCCAGTACTTC

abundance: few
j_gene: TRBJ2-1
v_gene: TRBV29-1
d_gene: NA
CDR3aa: CSVESTGPHEQFF
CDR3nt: TGCAGCGTTGAGTCGACAGGCCCCCATGAGCAGTTCTTC

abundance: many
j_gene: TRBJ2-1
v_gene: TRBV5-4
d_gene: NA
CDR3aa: CASSAGRAGTNNEQFF
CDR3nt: TGTGCCAGCAGCGCCGGTCGCGCCGGGACAAATAATGAGCAGTTCTTC

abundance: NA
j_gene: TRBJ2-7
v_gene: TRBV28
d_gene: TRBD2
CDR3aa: CASSKPGLAAYEQYF
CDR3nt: TGTGCCAGCAGTAAACCGGGACTAGCGGCATACGAGCAGTACTTC

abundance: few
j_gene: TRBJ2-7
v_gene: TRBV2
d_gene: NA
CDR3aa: CASTTDYEQYF
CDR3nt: TGTGCCAGCACTACAGATTACGAGCAGTACTTC

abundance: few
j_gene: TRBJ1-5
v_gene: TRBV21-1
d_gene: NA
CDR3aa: CASSKTAHQPQHF
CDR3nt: TGTGCCAGCAGCAAGACAGCCCATCAGCCCCAGCATTTT

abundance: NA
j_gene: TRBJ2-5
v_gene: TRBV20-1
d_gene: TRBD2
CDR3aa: CSARLAGGPITQYF
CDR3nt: TGCAGTGCGCGACTAGCGGGGGGACCTATAACCCAGTACTTC

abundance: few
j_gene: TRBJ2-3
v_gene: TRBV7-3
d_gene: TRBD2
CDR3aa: CASSLISGGPSDTQYF
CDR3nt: TGTGCCAGCAGCTTAATCAGCGGGGGGCCGTCAGATACGCAGTATTTT

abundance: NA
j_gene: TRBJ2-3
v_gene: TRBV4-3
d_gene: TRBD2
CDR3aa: CASSQVRTSGAADTQYF
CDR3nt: TGCGCCAGCAGCCAAGTCCGGACTAGCGGGGCCGCAGATACGCAGTATTTT

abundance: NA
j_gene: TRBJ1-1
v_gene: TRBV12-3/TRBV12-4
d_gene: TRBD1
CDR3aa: CASIRDRVTMNTEAFF
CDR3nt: TGTGCCAGCATCAGGGACAGGGTTACGATGAACACTGAAGCTTTCTTT

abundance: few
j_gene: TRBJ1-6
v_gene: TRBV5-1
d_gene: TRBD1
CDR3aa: CASSTQTDRGFSPLHF
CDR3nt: TGCGCCAGCAGCACCCAGACGGACAGGGGCTTCTCACCCCTCCACTTT

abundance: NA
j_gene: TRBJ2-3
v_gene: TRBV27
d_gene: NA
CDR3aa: CASSHGRNTQYF
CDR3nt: TGTGCCAGCAGCCATGGGCGGAATACGCAGTATTTT

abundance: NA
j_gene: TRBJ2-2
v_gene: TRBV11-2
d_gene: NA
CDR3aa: CASSLGRGTTANTGELFF
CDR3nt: TGTGCCAGCAGCTTAGGCCGGGGAACCACCGCGAACACCGGGGAGCTGTTTTTT

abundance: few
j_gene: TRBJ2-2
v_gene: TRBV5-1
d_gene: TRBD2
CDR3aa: CASSLEPSGSNTGELFF
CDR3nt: TGCGCCAGCAGCTTGGAACCTAGCGGGAGCAACACCGGGGAGCTGTTTTTT

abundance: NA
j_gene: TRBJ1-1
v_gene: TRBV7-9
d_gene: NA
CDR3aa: CASSLPLGSWAFF
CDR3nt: TGTGCCAGCAGCTTACCCCTAGGCAGCTGGGCTTTCTTT

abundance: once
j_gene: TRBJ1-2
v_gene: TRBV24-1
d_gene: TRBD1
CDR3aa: CATRDRGYGYTF
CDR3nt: TGTGCCACCCGGGACAGGGGATATGGCTACACCTTC

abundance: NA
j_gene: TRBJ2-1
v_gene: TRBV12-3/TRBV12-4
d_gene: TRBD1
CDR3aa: CASSPTDREERNEQFF
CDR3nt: TGTGCCAGCAGTCCAACCGACAGGGAAGAGCGTAATGAGCAGTTCTTC

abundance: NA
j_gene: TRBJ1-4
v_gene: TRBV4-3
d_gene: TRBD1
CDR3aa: CASSQRQGFYEKLFF
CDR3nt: TGCGCCAGCAGCCAGAGACAGGGGTTTTATGAAAAACTGTTTTTT

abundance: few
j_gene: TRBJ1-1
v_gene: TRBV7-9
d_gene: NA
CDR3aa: CASSRGWGKDTEAFF
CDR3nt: TGTGCCAGCAGCCGCGGTTGGGGGAAGGACACTGAAGCTTTCTTT

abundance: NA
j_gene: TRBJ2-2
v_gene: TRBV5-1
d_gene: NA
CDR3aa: CASTLDGYPGELFF
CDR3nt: TGCGCCAGCACCCTCGACGGGTACCCCGGGGAGCTGTTTTTT

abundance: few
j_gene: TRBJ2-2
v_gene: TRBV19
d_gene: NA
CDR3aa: CASSMDLVANTGELFF
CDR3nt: TGTGCCAGTAGTATGGACCTAGTAGCGAACACCGGGGAGCTGTTTTTT

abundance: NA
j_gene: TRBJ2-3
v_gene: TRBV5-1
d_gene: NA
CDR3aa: CASGGGGTDTQYF
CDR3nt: TGCGCCAGCGGGGGGGGCGGCACAGATACGCAGTATTTT

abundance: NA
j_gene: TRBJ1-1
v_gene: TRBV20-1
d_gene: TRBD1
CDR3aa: CSARRLEMDRDGVRRTEAFF
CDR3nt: TGCAGTGCTAGAAGGCTCGAAATGGACAGGGATGGTGTAAGGAGAACTGAAGCTTTCTTT

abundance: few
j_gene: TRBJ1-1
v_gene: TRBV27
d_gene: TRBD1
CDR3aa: CASSLTQGVEAFF
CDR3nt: TGTGCCAGCAGTTTAACACAGGGGGTTGAAGCTTTCTTT

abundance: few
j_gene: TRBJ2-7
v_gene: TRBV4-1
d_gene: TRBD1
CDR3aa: CASSHQQGSSYEQYF
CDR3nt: TGCGCCAGCAGCCACCAACAGGGGAGCTCCTACGAGCAGTACTTC

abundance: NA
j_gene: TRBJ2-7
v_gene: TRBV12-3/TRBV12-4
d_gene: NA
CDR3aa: CASTGAGQPTYEQYF
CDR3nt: TGTGCCAGCACTGGGGCCGGACAGCCAACCTACGAGCAGTACTTC

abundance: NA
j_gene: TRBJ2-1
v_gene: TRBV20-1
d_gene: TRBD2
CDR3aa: CSARPAGGPFNNEQFF
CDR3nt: TGCAGTGCTCGACCAGCGGGGGGCCCATTTAACAATGAGCAGTTCTTC

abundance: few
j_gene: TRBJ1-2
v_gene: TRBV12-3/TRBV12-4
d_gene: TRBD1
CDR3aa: CASRRGQGTYGYTF
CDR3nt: TGTGCCAGCAGACGGGGACAGGGCACCTATGGCTACACCTTC

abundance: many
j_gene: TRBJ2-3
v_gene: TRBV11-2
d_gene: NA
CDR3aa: CASSGGSTDTQYF
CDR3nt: TGTGCCAGCAGCGGGGGTAGCACAGATACGCAGTATTTT

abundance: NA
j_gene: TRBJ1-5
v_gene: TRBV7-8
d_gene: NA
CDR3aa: CASSLDPTATYIKPQHF
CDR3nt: TGTGCCAGCAGCTTAGATCCAACAGCGACCTATATAAAGCCCCAGCATTTT

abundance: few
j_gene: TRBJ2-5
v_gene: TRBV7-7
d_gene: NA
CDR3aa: CASSPGGNFQETQYF
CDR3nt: TGTGCCAGCAGCCCAGGCGGCAACTTCCAAGAGACCCAGTACTTC

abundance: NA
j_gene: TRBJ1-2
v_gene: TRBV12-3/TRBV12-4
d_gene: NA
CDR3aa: CASSLQGPF
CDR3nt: TGTGCCAGCAGTCTACAGGGCCCCTTC

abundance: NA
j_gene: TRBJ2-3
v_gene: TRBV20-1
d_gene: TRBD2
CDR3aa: CSASPPASGGDTQYF
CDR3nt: TGCAGTGCTAGCCCCCCCGCTAGCGGGGGGGATACGCAGTATTTT

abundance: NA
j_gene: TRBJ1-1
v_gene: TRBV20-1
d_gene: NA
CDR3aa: CSTGSRGNTEAFF
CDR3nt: TGCAGCACTGGGTCCAGGGGGAACACTGAAGCTTTCTTT

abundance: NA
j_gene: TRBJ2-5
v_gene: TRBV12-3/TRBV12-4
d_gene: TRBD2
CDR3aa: CASSPSSGEETQYF
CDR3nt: TGTGCCAGCAGCCCTTCTAGCGGCGAAGAGACCCAGTACTTC

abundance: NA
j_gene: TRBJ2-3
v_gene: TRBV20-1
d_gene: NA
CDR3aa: CSAGPGDTQYF
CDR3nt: TGCAGTGCCGGCCCAGGGGATACGCAGTATTTT

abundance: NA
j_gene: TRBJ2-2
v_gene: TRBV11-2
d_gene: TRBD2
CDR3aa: CASSRPRGGAGVAGELFF
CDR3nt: TGTGCCAGCAGCCGACCTCGCGGGGGGGCCGGGGTAGCGGGGGAGCTGTTTTTT

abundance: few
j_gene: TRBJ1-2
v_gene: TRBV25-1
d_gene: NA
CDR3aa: CASSELGDTYGYTF
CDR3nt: TGTGCCAGCAGTGAATTGGGGGACACCTATGGCTACACCTTC